This is a list of T cell receptor beta chains from one sample in a study of cytomegalovirus exposure and HLA in healthy donors. Data came from immunoSEQ multiplex PCR; TCRdb stores just in-frame clones and leaves some out. The sample holds about 150,000 clones, approximately 80% seen once. What was sequenced was PBMCs. These TCRs come from a woman between 35 and 50 years old in good health and CMV-seropositive. Both conserved end residues are part of each CDR3. Each record gives: clone size, J gene, V gene, CDR3 protein. A row's size may be missing; if present it is once, few, many or a size class.

clone size: -; J gene: TRBJ1-3; V gene: TRBV28; CDR3 protein: CASSLSSGNTIYF
clone size: -; J gene: TRBJ2-1; V gene: TRBV25-1; CDR3 protein: CASSFAGGNNEQFF
clone size: -; J gene: TRBJ2-7; V gene: TRBV27; CDR3 protein: CASSLFEGTYEQYF
clone size: -; J gene: TRBJ1-4; V gene: TRBV5-8; CDR3 protein: CASSRQGATNEKLFF
clone size: once; J gene: TRBJ1-1; V gene: TRBV18; CDR3 protein: CASSPVITEAFF
clone size: -; J gene: TRBJ1-5; V gene: TRBV2; CDR3 protein: CASSDRNRVGGNQPQHF
clone size: -; J gene: TRBJ1-1; V gene: TRBV7-2; CDR3 protein: CASSPQGKLNTEAFF
clone size: -; J gene: TRBJ2-7; V gene: TRBV15; CDR3 protein: CATSRGGGRRVHEQYF
clone size: -; J gene: TRBJ1-5; V gene: TRBV6-1; CDR3 protein: CASSERGGNQPQHF
clone size: -; J gene: TRBJ1-1; V gene: TRBV18; CDR3 protein: CASSSKIGQGDTEAFF
clone size: -; J gene: TRBJ2-2; V gene: TRBV27; CDR3 protein: CASRYSGRENTGELFF
clone size: -; J gene: TRBJ2-7; V gene: TRBV6-5; CDR3 protein: CASSGRLAGVYEQYF
clone size: -; J gene: TRBJ2-1; V gene: TRBV6-5; CDR3 protein: CASSYRGDSYNEQFF
clone size: -; J gene: TRBJ2-1; V gene: TRBV18; CDR3 protein: CASSPLAEMYNEQFF
clone size: once; J gene: TRBJ1-2; V gene: TRBV9; CDR3 protein: CASSVGGGAGGRYGYTF
clone size: -; J gene: TRBJ2-4; V gene: TRBV9; CDR3 protein: CAREGGKNIQYF
clone size: -; J gene: TRBJ2-1; V gene: TRBV5-1; CDR3 protein: CASSLGVTSGRAGEQFF
clone size: -; J gene: TRBJ1-2; V gene: TRBV11-3; CDR3 protein: CASSSADRGLSNGYTF
clone size: -; J gene: TRBJ2-7; V gene: TRBV10-2; CDR3 protein: CASSEPEWTGRYEQYF
clone size: -; J gene: TRBJ2-7; V gene: TRBV27; CDR3 protein: CASSLSNGLAGRYEQYF
clone size: -; J gene: TRBJ2-7; V gene: TRBV29-1; CDR3 protein: CSVEEAGGTYEQYF
clone size: -; J gene: TRBJ1-4; V gene: TRBV5-1; CDR3 protein: CASSTTGHVNEKLFF
clone size: -; J gene: TRBJ1-2; V gene: TRBV9; CDR3 protein: CASSVAGTGDYGYTF
clone size: -; J gene: TRBJ1-1; V gene: TRBV19; CDR3 protein: CASRSFRVENTEAFF
clone size: -; J gene: TRBJ1-2; V gene: TRBV6-5; CDR3 protein: CASSYSDRGYGYTF
clone size: -; J gene: TRBJ2-5; V gene: TRBV5-1; CDR3 protein: CASSLTAGGLQETQYF
clone size: -; J gene: TRBJ2-1; V gene: TRBV7-6; CDR3 protein: CASSDRQGVGDNEQFF
clone size: few; J gene: TRBJ1-1; V gene: TRBV9; CDR3 protein: CASSVAPGANTEAFF
clone size: once; J gene: TRBJ2-5; V gene: TRBV11-1; CDR3 protein: CASSHLTSGEETQYF